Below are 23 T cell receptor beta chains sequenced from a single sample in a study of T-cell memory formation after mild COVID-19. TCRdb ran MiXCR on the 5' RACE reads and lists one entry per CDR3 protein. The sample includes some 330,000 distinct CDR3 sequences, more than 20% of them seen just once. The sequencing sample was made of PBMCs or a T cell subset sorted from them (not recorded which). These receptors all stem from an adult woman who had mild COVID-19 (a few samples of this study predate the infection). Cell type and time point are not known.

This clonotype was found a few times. The CDR3 loop is CASSQLYSGIGEGGPYNEQFF. In DNA form, the CDR3 reads TGTGCCAGCAGCCAACTTTATAGCGGGATTGGCGAAGGGGGACCCTACAATGAGCAGTTCTTC. The gene calls are TRBV4-2 and TRBJ2-1; 8 bases align to TRBD2. V shed 2 bases, J shed 2 bases, and the junction held 20 bases outside the gene matches. CDR3 length: 21 residues. CDR1 is LGHNA and CDR2 is YNFKEQ in the germline V gene.

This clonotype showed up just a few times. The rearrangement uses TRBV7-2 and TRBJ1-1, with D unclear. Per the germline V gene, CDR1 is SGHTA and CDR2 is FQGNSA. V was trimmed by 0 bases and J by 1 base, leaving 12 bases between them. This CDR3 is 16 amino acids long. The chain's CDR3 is CASSLARRGANTEAFF. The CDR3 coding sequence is TGTGCCAGCAGCTTAGCGCGGCGCGGAGCGAACACTGAAGCTTTCTTT.

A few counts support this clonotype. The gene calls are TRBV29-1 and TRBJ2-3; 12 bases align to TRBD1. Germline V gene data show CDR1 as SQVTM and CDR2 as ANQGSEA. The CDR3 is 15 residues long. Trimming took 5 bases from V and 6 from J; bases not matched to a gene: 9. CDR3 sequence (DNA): TGCAGCGTTTCTACCGGGACAGGGGGCCTGGATACGCAGTATTTT. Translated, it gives CSVSTGTGGLDTQYF.

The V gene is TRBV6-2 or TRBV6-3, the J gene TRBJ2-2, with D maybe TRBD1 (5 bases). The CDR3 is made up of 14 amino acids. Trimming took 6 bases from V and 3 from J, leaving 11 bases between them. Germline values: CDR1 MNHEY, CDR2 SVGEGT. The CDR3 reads CASRGQGHTGELFF. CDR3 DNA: TGTGCCAGCAGGGGGCAGGGTCACACCGGGGAGCTGTTTTTT.

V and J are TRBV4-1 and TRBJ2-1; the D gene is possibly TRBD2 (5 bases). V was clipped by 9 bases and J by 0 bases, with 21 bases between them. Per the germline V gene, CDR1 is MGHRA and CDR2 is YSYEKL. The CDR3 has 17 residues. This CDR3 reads CASGFGAGASSYNEQFF. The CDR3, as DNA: TGCGCCAGTGGGTTCGGCGCGGGCGCAAGCTCCTACAATGAGCAGTTCTTC.

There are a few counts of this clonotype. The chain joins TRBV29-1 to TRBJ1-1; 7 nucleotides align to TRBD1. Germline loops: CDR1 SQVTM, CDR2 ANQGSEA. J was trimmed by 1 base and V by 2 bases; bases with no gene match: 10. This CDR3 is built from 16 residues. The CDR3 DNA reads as TGCAGCGTTGAAAGGGGCTGGGGACAGACGAACACTGAAGCTTTCTTT. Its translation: CSVERGWGQTNTEAFF.

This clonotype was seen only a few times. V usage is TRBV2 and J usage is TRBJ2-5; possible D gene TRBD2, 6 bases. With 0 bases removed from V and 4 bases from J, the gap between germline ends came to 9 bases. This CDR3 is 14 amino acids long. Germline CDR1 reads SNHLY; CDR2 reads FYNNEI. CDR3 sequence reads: CASSEALGGETQYF. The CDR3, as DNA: TGTGCCAGCAGTGAAGCGTTGGGAGGAGAGACCCAGTACTTC.

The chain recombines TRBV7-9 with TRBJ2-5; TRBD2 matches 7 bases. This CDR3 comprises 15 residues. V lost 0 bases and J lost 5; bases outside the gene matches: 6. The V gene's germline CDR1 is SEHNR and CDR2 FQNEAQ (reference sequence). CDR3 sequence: CASSLAAGVGETQYF. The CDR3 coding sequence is TGTGCCAGCAGCTTAGCGGCGGGGGTTGGGGAGACCCAGTACTTC.

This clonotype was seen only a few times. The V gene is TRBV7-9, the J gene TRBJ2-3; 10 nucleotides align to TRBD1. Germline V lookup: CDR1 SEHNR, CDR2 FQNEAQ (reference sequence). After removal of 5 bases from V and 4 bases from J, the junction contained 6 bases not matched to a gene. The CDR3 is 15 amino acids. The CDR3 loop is CASSLRDRGADTQYF. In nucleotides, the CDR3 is TGTGCCAGCAGCCTCCGGGACAGGGGTGCAGATACGCAGTATTTT.

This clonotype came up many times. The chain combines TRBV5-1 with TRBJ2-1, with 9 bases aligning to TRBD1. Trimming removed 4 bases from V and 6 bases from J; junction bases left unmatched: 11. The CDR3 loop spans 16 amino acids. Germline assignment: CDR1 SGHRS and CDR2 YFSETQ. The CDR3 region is CASSRYPGTGSNEQFF. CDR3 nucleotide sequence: TGCGCCAGCAGCCGATATCCGGGGACAGGGAGCAATGAGCAGTTCTTC.

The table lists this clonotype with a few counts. The CDR3, as DNA: TGCAGCGTTGTGGTAGCGCGCCCCTCCTACGAGCAGTACTTC. Encoded protein: CSVVVARPSYEQYF. The chain combines TRBV29-1 with TRBJ2-7, with D perhaps matching TRBD2 (5 bases). The CDR3 is made up of 14 amino acids. Trimming cost V 4 bases and J 0 bases, with 13 bases left between them. Germline CDR1 SQVTM, CDR2 ANQGSEA.

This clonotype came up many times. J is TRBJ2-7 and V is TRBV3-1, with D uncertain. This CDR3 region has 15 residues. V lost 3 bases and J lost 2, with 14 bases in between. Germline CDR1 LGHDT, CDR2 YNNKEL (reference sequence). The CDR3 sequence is CASSQVVGVAYEQYF. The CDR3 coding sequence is TGTGCCAGCAGCCAGGTCGTCGGAGTTGCCTACGAGCAGTACTTC.

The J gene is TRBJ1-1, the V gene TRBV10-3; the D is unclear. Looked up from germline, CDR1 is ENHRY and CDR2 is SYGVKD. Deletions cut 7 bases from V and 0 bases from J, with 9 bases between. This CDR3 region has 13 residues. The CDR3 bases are TGTGCCATCACAAGAGGGTTGAACACTGAAGCTTTCTTT. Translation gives CAITRGLNTEAFF.

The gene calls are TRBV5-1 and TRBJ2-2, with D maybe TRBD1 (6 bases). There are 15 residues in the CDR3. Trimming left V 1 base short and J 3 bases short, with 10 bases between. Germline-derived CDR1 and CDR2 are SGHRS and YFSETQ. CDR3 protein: CASSLQGSDTGELFF. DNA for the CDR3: TGCGCCAGCAGCTTGCAGGGGTCGGACACCGGGGAGCTGTTTTTT.

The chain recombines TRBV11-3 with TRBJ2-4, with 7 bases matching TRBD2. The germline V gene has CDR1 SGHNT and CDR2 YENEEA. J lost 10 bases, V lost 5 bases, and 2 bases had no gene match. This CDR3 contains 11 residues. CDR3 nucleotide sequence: TGTGCCAGCAGCGCGGGAGTTATTCAGTACTTC. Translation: CASSAGVIQYF. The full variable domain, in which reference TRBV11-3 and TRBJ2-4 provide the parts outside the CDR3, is EAGVVQSPRYKIIEKKQPVAFWCNPISGHNTLYWYLQNLGQGPELLIRYENEEAVDDSQLPKDRFSAERLKGVDSTLKIQPAELGDSAVYLCASSAGVIQYFGAGTRLSVL.

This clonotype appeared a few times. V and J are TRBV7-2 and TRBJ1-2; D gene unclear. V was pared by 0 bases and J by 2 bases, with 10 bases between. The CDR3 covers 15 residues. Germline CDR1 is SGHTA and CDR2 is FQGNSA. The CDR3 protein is CASSLAGSANYGYTF. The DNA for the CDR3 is TGTGCCAGCAGCTTAGCCGGCAGCGCCAACTATGGCTACACCTTC.

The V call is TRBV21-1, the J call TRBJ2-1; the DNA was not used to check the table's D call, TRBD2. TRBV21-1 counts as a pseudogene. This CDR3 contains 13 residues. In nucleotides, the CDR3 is TGTGCCCCCACCCGGGGGGCCGCAATGAAGCAGTTCTTC. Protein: CAPTRGAAMKQFF.

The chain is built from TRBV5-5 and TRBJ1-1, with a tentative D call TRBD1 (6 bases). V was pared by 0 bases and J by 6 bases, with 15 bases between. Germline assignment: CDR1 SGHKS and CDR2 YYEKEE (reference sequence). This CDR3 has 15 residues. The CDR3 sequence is CASSLEAAGASEAFF. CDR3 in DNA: TGTGCCAGCAGCTTGGAGGCCGCGGGGGCCTCTGAAGCTTTCTTT.

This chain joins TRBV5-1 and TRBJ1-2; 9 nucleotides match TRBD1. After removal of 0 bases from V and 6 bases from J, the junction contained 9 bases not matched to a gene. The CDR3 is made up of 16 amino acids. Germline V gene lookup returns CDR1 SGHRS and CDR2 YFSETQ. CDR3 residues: CASSLVTGGEGNGYTF. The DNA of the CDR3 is TGCGCCAGCAGCTTGGTTACAGGGGGCGAGGGGAATGGCTACACCTTC.

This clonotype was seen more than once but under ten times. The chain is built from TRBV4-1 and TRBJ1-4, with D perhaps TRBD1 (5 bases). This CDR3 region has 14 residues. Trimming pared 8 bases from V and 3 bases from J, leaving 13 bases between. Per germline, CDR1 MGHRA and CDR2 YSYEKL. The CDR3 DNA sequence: TGCGCCAGCGCCAGGGCCGGGGCTAATGAAAAACTGTTTTTT. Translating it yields CASARAGANEKLFF.

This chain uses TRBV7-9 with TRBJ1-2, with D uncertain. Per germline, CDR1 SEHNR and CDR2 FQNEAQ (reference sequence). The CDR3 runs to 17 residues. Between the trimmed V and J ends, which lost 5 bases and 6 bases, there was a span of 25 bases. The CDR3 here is CASSPIVTSPLEDGYTF. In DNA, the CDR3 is TGTGCCAGCAGCCCAATAGTTACATCGCCTCTTGAGGATGGCTACACCTTC.

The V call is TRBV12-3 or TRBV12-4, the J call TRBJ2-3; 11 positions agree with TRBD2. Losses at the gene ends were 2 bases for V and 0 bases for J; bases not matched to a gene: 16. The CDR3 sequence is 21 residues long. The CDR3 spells CASSLRLAGGLKFTSTDTQYF. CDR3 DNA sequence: TGTGCCAGCAGTTTACGGCTAGCGGGGGGTCTGAAGTTCACTAGCACAGATACGCAGTATTTT.

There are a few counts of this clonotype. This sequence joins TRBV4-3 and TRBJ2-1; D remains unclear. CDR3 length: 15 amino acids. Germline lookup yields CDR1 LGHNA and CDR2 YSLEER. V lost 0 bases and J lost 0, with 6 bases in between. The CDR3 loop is CASSQDSSSYNEQFF. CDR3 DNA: TGCGCCAGCAGCCAAGACAGTAGCTCCTACAATGAGCAGTTCTTC.